The clone carrying this T cell receptor beta chain was picked up a small number of times. V shed 2 bases, J shed 2 bases, and the junction held 2 bases outside the gene matches. CDR1 is SGHAT and CDR2 is FQNNGV in the germline V gene. CDR3 length: 15 amino acids. The data belong to a study of cytomegalovirus exposure and HLA in healthy donors. About the study: Earlier work reported 100 million or so unique TCR beta sequences from some 180 million T cells. The study's early data release held some 85 million unique TCRs from HLA-typed donors.

PCR employed 60 Vbeta and 13 Jbeta primers. The data were produced by immunoSEQ multiplex PCR, yet TCRdb's version contains in-frame clones alone and is incomplete. The table has 65,000 to 90,000 clones, about 75% seen once. This receptor was identified in a man between 65 and 85 years old in good health and CMV-seronegative. The rearrangement joins TRBV11-2 to TRBJ1-1, with 10 bases that match TRBD1. Sequencing input: PBMCs. Written as DNA, the CDR3 is TGTGCCAGCAGCTTAAGGGACAGGGGTAACACTGAAGCTTTCTTT. Translating it yields CASSLRDRGNTEAFF.